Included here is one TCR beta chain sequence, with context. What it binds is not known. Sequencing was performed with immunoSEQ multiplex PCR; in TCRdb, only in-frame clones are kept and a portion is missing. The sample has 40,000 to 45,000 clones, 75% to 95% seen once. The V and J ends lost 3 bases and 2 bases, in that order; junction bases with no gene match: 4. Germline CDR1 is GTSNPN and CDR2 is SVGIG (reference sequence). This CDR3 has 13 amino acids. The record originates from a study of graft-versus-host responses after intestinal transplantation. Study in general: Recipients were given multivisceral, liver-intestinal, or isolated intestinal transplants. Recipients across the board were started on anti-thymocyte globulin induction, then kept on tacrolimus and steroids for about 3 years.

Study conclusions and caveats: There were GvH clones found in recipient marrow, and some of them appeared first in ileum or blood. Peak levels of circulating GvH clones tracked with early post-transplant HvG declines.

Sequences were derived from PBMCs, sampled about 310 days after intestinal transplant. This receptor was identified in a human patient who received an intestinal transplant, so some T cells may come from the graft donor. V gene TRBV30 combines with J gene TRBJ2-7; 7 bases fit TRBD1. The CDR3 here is CAWSLTGTYEQYF. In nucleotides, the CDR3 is TGTGCCTGGAGCCTGACAGGGACCTACGAGCAGTACTTC. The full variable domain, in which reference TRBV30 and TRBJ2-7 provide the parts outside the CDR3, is SQTIHQWPATLVQPVGSPLSLECTVEGTSNPNLYWYRQAAGRGLQLLFYSVGIGQISSEVPQNLSASRPQDRQFILSSKKLLLSDSGFYLCAWSLTGTYEQYFGPGTRLTVT.